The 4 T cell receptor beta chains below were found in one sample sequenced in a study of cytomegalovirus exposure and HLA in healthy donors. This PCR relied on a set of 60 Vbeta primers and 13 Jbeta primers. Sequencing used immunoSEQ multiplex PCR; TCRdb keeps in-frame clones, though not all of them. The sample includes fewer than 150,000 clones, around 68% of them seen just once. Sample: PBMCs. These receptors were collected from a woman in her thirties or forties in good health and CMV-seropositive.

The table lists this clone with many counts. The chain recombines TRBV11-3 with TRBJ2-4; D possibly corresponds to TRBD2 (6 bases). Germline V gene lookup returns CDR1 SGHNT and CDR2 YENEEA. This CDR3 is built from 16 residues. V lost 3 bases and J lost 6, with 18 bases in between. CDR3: CASSFSAPGARNIQYF. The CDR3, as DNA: TGTGCCAGCAGCTTTAGCGCCCCGGGAGCGAGAAACATTCAGTACTTC.

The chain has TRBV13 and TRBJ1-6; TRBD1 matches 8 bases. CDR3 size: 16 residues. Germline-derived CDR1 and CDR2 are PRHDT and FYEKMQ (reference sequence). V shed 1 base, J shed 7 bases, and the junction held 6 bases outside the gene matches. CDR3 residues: CASSLVAGGTNSPLHF. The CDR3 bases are TGTGCCAGCAGCTTAGTGGCAGGGGGCACCAATTCACCCCTCCACTTT. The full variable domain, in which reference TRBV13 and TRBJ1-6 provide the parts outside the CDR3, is AAGVIQSPRHLIKEKRETATLKCYPIPRHDTVYWYQQGPGQDPQFLISFYEKMQSDKGSIPDRFSAQQFSDYHSELNMSSLELGDSALYFCASSLVAGGTNSPLHFGNGTRLTVT.

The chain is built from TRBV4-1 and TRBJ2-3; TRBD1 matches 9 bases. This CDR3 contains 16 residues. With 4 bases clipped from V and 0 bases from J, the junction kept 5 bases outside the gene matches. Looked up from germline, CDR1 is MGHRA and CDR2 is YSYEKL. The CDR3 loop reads CASSPLGQGSTDTQYF. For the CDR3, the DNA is TGCGCCAGCAGCCCGTTGGGACAGGGAAGCACAGATACGCAGTATTTT.

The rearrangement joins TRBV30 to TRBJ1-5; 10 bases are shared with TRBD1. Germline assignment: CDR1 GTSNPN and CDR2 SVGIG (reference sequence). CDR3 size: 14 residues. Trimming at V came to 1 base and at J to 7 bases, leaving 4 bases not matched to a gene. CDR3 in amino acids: CAWSATGGYQPQHF. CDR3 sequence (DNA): TGTGCCTGGAGTGCGACAGGGGGCTACCAGCCCCAGCATTTT.